The source of this T cell receptor beta chain is a study of graft-versus-host responses after intestinal transplantation. Study-wide background: Recipients were all induced with anti-thymocyte globulin, then given tacrolimus and steroids for around three years. Study conclusions and caveats: High graft-versus-host to host-versus-graft T cell clonal ratios marked allografts of patients with graft-donor macrochimerism.

Method: immunoSEQ multiplex PCR; TCRdb's copy keeps in-frame clones and lacks some. This table holds 14,000 or so clones, 35% to 40% found once. The plating included 200,000 irradiated, violet-dye-labeled stimulator cells together with 200,000 CFSE-labeled responder cells. Germline V CDR1 and CDR2: SEHNR, FQNEAQ (reference sequence). The length of the CDR3 is 14 residues. The V and J ends lost 1 base and 0 bases respectively, with 7 bases between them. The sequence came from a human patient who received an intestinal transplant. Here the sequenced sample was alloreactive CD8+ T cells from a mixed lymphocyte reaction culture, taken before intestinal transplant. Indicated subset: CFSE-low proliferating T cells sorted from approximately six-day pre-transplant mixed lymphocyte reaction (GvH or HvG direction). The genes are TRBV7-9 and TRBJ2-7; a weak D match, TRBD1 (5 bases). The CDR3 is CASSLGTTSYEQYF. As DNA, the CDR3 is TGTGCCAGCAGCTTAGGGACAACCTCCTACGAGCAGTACTTC.